This section outlines one T cell receptor beta chain sequence together with its context. Its antigen specificity is not known. Base quality data are lacking; no much larger clone is found one base away. In total, roughly 710 healthy bone marrow donors made up the cohort. At the time of sampling, every cohort member was nominally healthy, though immune exposures that went unrecorded were likely present. The donor tested CMV seronegative and was one of the 352 seronegative cohort members. A peripheral blood sample was collected from each donor, and TCR beta sequencing was performed on peripheral blood mononuclear cells. The Qiagen DNeasy Blood Extraction Kit was used to extract genomic DNA from the blood cell samples. The library was produced with the immunoSEQ multiplex PCR assay. For the multiplex PCR, a mixture combining 60 forward primers for TCR Vbeta segments and 13 reverse primers for TCR Jbeta segments was used. The CDR3 region of rearranged TCR beta genes was amplified from genomic DNA by a multiplex PCR assay. The Illumina HiSeq System was used to sequence the amplified TCR beta libraries as 87-base-pair reads. The source study handled its data this way. Across the 500 to 850 repertoires, a later analysis counted 75 million to 90 million unique TCR beta chains, some 11 million of which were shared by at least two donors. To remove PCR and sequencing errors, raw reads were error-corrected and collapsed into unique sequences using a nearest-neighbor algorithm that merged closely related sequences. Alignment of CDR3 sequences to IMGT reference sequences was used to assign V, D and J gene segments. For a sequence to be retained, a match of at least six nucleotides was required to both a V gene segment and a J gene segment. Rearrangements were classified as productive when the CDR3 lacked stop codons and remained in frame with V and J, and all other rearrangements were classified as non-productive. Following IMGT convention, CDR3 was defined as the stretch from the second conserved V-encoded cysteine up to the conserved J-encoded phenylalanine. The earlier analysis of about 530 of the donors excluded any sequence lacking an unambiguous match to a single V gene segment. In an earlier analysis of almost 600 of the donors, a V segment was called functional when productive rearrangements were above 56.7%, and segregating when the standard deviation between donors exceeded 5%. A statistical classification framework was developed to diagnose cytomegalovirus status using the catalog of TCR beta chain sequences. V and J gene assignment, in a later analysis, came from comparing TCR nucleotide sequences with IMGT/GENE-DB human TR gene sequences. A later analysis assigned CDR3 sequences and most-parsimonious VDJ recombination scenarios with the TCRdist pipeline. A later analysis defined each TCR beta chain by its CDR3 amino acid sequence plus V-gene family, and excluded reads lacking a unique V-gene family. In a later analysis, 500 to 650 highly shared, low-generation-probability nucleotide sequences were removed to address suspected cross-contamination and a sequencing artifact. In a later analysis, a clonal expansion index for each public chain was calculated from normalized within-repertoire ranks of inferred template counts. In a later analysis, generation probabilities were computed using a VDJ recombination model fitted to out-of-frame rearrangements, and the results were checked against IGoR. A later analysis scored TCR-TCR, TCR-HLA and TCR-CMV co-occurrence with hypergeometric tests, applying a repertoire-size bias correction to TCR pairs. A later analysis estimated false discovery rates by permuting HLA or CMV assignments 20 times. In a later analysis, co-occurring TCRs were grouped using DBSCAN, with TCRdist sequence similarity added in when clustering inside HLA-allele-positive subsets. Repertoires with fewer than 30,000 or more than 120,000 public chains, plus five repertoires with anomalous nucleotide sharing, were excluded from co-occurrence clustering. Here the immuneACCESS table is served through TCRdb, limited to in-frame sequences with V and J called. Missing clones are a known gap in these copies; in checked studies unresolved V genes cover under half, and the rest lacks a known reason. The V and J calls and clone size were taken over from that table, and D and trimming were inferred from the DNA. The sample records 80,000 to 90,000 clones, approximately 79% of which are singletons. Of the sample, approximately 2.8% falls within the top ten clones.

The sample comes from a study of cytomegalovirus exposure and HLA in healthy donors (dated by TCRdb to the late 2010s). About the investigation overall: In an earlier analysis of some 550 of the donors, under 300 Gb of sequence data and approximately 100 million unique TCR beta sequences from about 190 million T cells were reported. An early release that covered about 600 HLA-typed donors contained approximately 300 gigabases of sequencing data and approximately 85 million unique TCR sequences. Of the roughly 400 genotyped donors, about 84% fell in the genetic ancestry cluster associated with self-reported Caucasian donors. The study aimed to test whether cataloging public T cell receptors could reveal signatures of past pathogen exposure. The study used immunosequencing to profile the T cell repertoires of some 600 subjects and linked those repertoires to cytomegalovirus serostatus. A separate validation cohort of approximately 130 different subjects was used in addition to the approximately 670-subject first cohort. To predict cytomegalovirus infection status, the study brought together high-throughput TCR immunosequencing, statistical association of individual TCRs with disease status, and machine learning. To study patterns of TCR occurrence, a later analysis re-analyzed previously published TCR beta repertoires from under 750 donors and added high-resolution HLA genotyping. The later analysis used no new phenotypic data to find candidate immune exposures, relying instead on TCR beta sequences and their occurrence across donors. An earlier analysis of 587 of the donors used high-throughput TCR beta sequencing to judge whether each TCR beta V gene segment behaved as functional or pseudogenic. Alongside the repertoire data, information on donor age, sex, ethnicity and CMV serostatus was compiled. A later genetic analysis took genome-wide SNP genotypes for about three fifths of the 666 donors and used that subset as a discovery cohort. Every discovery cohort repertoire had been produced on one sequencing platform. HLA typing covered class I and class II loci at four-digit resolution. Typing coverage varied by locus: about 629-640 donors for A, B, C, DRB1 and DQB1; approximately 520 for DQA1; about 570 for DPA1; approximately 470 for DPB1. Roughly five DR-DQ haplotypes were treated as single units for association and clustering because of strong linkage in the cohort. Among a few hundred genotyped donors of the cohort, an average of roughly 240,000 unique TCR beta nucleotide sequences were sequenced per donor, roughly 20% of them non-productive.

CDR1 and CDR2, looked up from the germline V gene, are LGHNA and YSLEER. Deletion took 3 bases off V and 4 bases off J, with a span of 16 bases between the germline ends. The CDR3 goes from the cysteine to the phenylalanine over 16 residues. Kept here is only the CDR3 DNA, which spans 48 bases and is read in frame from base 1. Findings and caveats that apply to the study as a whole: The study listed 170 or so TCR beta chains as associated with cytomegalovirus. Broadly in line with IMGT annotations, most TCR beta V segments showed up in productive rearrangements about 87% or about 30% of the time in an earlier analysis of around 600 of the donors. Most CMV-associated TCR beta chains appeared to be HLA-restricted in a later analysis, and the HLA associations seemed to be driven largely by CMV exposure. In a later genetic analysis, a missense DCLRE1C variant was associated with V-gene and J-gene trimming of TCR beta chains, and the association was replicated in an independent cohort. Some IMGT-functional V segments, including TRBV6-2 and TRBV6-3, could not be told apart with the 87-base-pair reads, so those segments were excluded. Specific HLA alleles were associated with about 17,000 TCR beta sequences at a false discovery rate of 0.05 in a later analysis. The earlier analysis of some 560 of the donors excluded fewer than 20 rarely observed V segments, including chromosome 9 orphons, because counts were too low. The cohort was sequenced for TCR beta chains only, and without alpha or paired-chain data the features that could be detected were limited. The classifier was reported to diagnose cytomegalovirus status with high specificity and sensitivity in both the original and validation cohorts. CMV serostatus was the only immune exposure information available for the cohort. Because HLA typing was missing for some donors at each locus, association tests included only the typed subset. Correlated functional status among segregating V segments might reflect linkage disequilibrium, but an unknown experimental factor could not be ruled out. Most TCR sequences were observed very rarely across donors, whereas some public TCRs were present in many individuals. In a later analysis, several top co-occurrence clusters were reported to appear linked to parvovirus B19, influenza, CMV and Epstein-Barr virus. A further reported finding was that TCR beta sequences accurately predicted the HLA-A and HLA-B alleles for most subjects in the first cohort. In a later analysis, TCR association rates were found to vary across HLA loci, with the most associated TCRs seen for DRB1 alleles and the fewest for HLA-C alleles. Roughly uniform sequencing depth across donors was assumed in presence/absence analyses, although this assumption may not hold. Three of the identified cytomegalovirus-associated TCR beta chains were confirmed in vitro to be specific for cytomegalovirus antigens. According to the authors, the approach could potentially be generalized to other disease states and immunological phenotypes. In a later genetic analysis, fewer N-insertions in productive TCRs were reported among donors in an Asian-associated ancestry cluster than the roughly 700-donor mean. A group of highly shared sequence variants was considered likely to be a technical artifact of the sequencing pipeline. In a later analysis, HLA-associated TCR beta chains were found to be more clonally expanded and to have lower generation probabilities than equally common non-associated chains. When HLA alleles, especially DR and DQ, strongly co-occurred, attributing TCR associations to individual alleles was difficult.

This clonotype was sampled from a man younger than 40 in good health and CMV-seronegative. The chain links TRBV4-3 with TRBJ2-1; the best D guess is TRBD2, with 6 bases matching. Sequencing input: PBMCs. The CDR3: CASSQDPNLAYNEQFF. The DNA sequence follows: TGCGCCAGCAGCCAGGACCCTAACCTAGCGTACAATGAGCAGTTCTTC.